This T cell receptor beta chain was sequenced in a study of T cell responses to AZD1222 COVID-19 vaccine (dated by TCRdb to 2020 to 2022). Regarding the complete study: TCR sequencing was performed for fewer than 250 trial participants, of whom about 200 were given two doses of AZD1222 and 26 were given two doses of MenACWY control vaccine. Trial participants were enrolled by age into 18-55, 56-69 and 70-plus year subgroups, with 148, 28 and 57 TCR-sequenced participants respectively. What the study reported, not specific to this receptor: After two AZD1222 doses, spike-specific TCR breadth and depth were significantly higher than at day 0 and than in MenACWY recipients. Conclusions about previously exposed vaccinees were limited because only six AZD1222 recipients were SARS-CoV-2 seropositive at baseline. Participants were mostly white British and included more females than males, and it was suggested by the authors that clonal diversity may have been underestimated. Epitopes outside the regions mutated in the B.1.351 and B.1.1.7 variants were reportedly recognized by nearly half of the unique spike-specific TCRs. The 56-69-year group was small, and its depth increase did not reach significance, likely because of low power. No day 14 peak-response samples were available, so repertoires were characterized only after the peak T cell response. CD4 TCRs associated with the vaccine covered the entire spike protein, and the dominant responses were in regions 160-218 and 743-854.

Note on this clone: This clone's antigen is unknown. Per-base qualities were not stored, and no clone one base away is much larger.

The CDR3 regions of human TCRbeta chains were analyzed by immunosequencing. The authors' analysis ran thus. TCRs in the repertoires were compared against a reference library of SARS-CoV-2-specific TCRs that had been generated with the MIRA antigen-specificity platform. Breadth meant the fraction of unique TCRs that were SARS-CoV-2-associated, whereas depth meant the fraction of total T cells that were SARS-CoV-2-associated. Using the MIRA data, each spike-specific TCR was assigned both to the spike region to which the TCR was reactive and to a CD4 or CD8 class. Log10-transformed breadth and depth values were compared by one-way ANOVA with Sidak's multiple comparisons tests. Entries here come from immuneACCESS through TCRdb and include only in-frame sequences with V and J called. Some clones fail to appear in such tables; in the studies checked, an unresolved V gene covers under half of the shortfall, and the cause of the remainder is unknown. From that table come the V and J calls and clone size; the DNA was used to work out D and trimming. Here the sample has about 70,000 clones; about four fifths occur a single time. The ten top clones hold 5.5% to 7% of the sample.

From its cysteine to its phenylalanine, the CDR3 spans 13 amino acids. Only the CDR3 region is kept as DNA, spanning 39 bases read in frame from base 1. Trimmed from V: 8 bases; trimmed from J: 5 bases; junction bases lacking a gene match: 5. The germline V gene gives CDR1 as MNHEY and CDR2 as SVGAGI. This specimen's time point label, per the study, means: about 28 days (+/-7) after the second vaccine dose. AZD1222 recipients given second doses at about 4 weeks or at about 12 weeks were pooled, since spike-specific TCR depth and breadth were not found to differ between the two schedules. The vaccinee samples were drawn from two UK trials, COV001 and COV002, one of which was a single-blind randomized controlled phase 2/3 trial testing AZD1222 (ChAdOx1 nCoV-19) in healthy adults. For TCRbeta chain sequencing, PBMC samples were collected from trial participants at day 0 and at day 28 after the second dose.

The source was peripheral blood, collected 28 days after the second AZD1222 dose. The receptor chain draws on TRBV6-5 and TRBJ1-5; TRBD1 matches 8 bases in the middle. This TCR came from an adult who received the AZD1222 COVID-19 vaccine. The DNA sequence is given as TGTGCCAGCGACAGGGGAGGTCATCAGCCCCAGCATTTT. This encodes CASDRGGHQPQHF.